The 6 T cell receptor beta chains below all came from one sample that was sequenced in a study of cytomegalovirus exposure and HLA in healthy donors. The PCR had 60 Vbeta and 13 Jbeta primers. Data came from immunoSEQ multiplex PCR; TCRdb stores just in-frame clones and leaves some out. The sample comprises about 160,000 clones, roughly 87% of which are singletons, and about 1.6% rests with the top ten. Source material: PBMCs. The receptors originated from a girl under 18 in good health and CMV-seropositive.

The chain employs TRBV30 and TRBJ1-2, with no clear D. Trimming removed 4 bases from V and 3 bases from J, with 15 bases in between. Germline lookup yields CDR1 GTSNPN and CDR2 SVGIG (reference sequence). The CDR3 is 14 residues long. The CDR3 DNA reads as TGTGCCTGGAACGACGGTGCTAGAGACTATGGCTACACCTTC. It translates to CAWNDGARDYGYTF.

The gene calls are TRBV4-3 and TRBJ1-2, with D perhaps matching TRBD1 (5 bases). Germline CDR1 LGHNA, CDR2 YSLEER. The V gene lost 3 bases and the J gene lost 3 bases, with 17 bases spanning the gap. CDR3 length: 16 residues. In nucleotides, the CDR3 is TGCGCCAGCAGCCATGCGGGACGCGGGGGACACTATGGCTACACCTTC. Translated: CASSHAGRGGHYGYTF.

The rearrangement uses TRBV7-3 and TRBJ2-1; D perhaps matches TRBD1 (5 bases). The V and J ends lost 3 bases and 9 bases respectively, with 12 bases between them. The CDR3 has 13 residues. Germline-derived CDR1 and CDR2 are SGHTA and FQGTGA. As DNA, the CDR3 is TGTGCCAGCAGCTTTACCCCTCAGGGTGAGCAGTTCTTC. It encodes CASSFTPQGEQFF.

A few counts support this clone. This chain connects TRBV11-2 to TRBJ1-1, with D possibly matching TRBD1 (6 bases). Germline lookup yields CDR1 SGHAT and CDR2 FQNNGV. The CDR3 consists of 13 residues. Trimming pared 7 bases from V and 2 bases from J, leaving 11 bases between. The CDR3 loop reads CASNRVGNTEAFF. DNA of the CDR3: TGTGCCAGCAACAGGGTAGGAAACACTGAAGCTTTCTTT.

The V call is TRBV7-9, the J call TRBJ1-3, with D tentatively TRBD1 (5 bases). The CDR3 totals 16 residues. The V gene's germline CDR1 is SEHNR and CDR2 FQNEAQ (reference sequence). The V gene lost 5 bases and the J gene lost 3 bases, with 17 bases spanning the gap. CDR3 nucleotide sequence: TGTGCCAGCAGCCGTCTGGGGGGACTACTTGGAAACACCATATATTTT. Translation: CASSRLGGLLGNTIYF.

The gene calls are TRBV5-6 and TRBJ1-3; D uncertain. Between the trimmed V and J ends, which lost 2 bases and 0 bases, there was a span of 6 bases. Germline-derived CDR1 and CDR2 are SGHDT and YYEEEE. This CDR3 spans 14 amino acids. The CDR3 region has the DNA TGTGCCAGCAGCTTCGGACTCTCTGGAAACACCATATATTTT. Encoded protein: CASSFGLSGNTIYF.